One T cell receptor beta chain is described in this entry. Its antigen has not been determined. One end of the junction fails to match germline, which may point to a read error. RNA was extracted from bulk unsorted tissue and checked for quality with a NanoDrop ND-1000 and an Agilent 2100. Donors were newly diagnosed lung cancer patients admitted for thoracic surgery in China between August and November 2014, without prior chemotherapy. Anyone who had undergone radiotherapy or chemotherapy before, or who had another cancer at the same time, was left out of the study. Surgical tissue pieces of about 1-2.1 cm3 were preserved in RNAlater solution and were kept at -80 degrees C until use. The data were obtained in a study of tumor and adjacent non-tumor tissue in lung cancer (dated by TCRdb to 2016 to 2018). Broadly, across the study: By cancer type, the cohort comprised about 13 adenocarcinoma patients, a couple of squamous cell carcinoma patients and 1 small cell lung cancer patient. The study compared bulk TCRbeta repertoires from lung tumor tissue and matched distant non-tumor lung tissue of some 15 lung cancer patients. For each patient, one tumor sample and one normal lung sample were taken, giving 25 to 30 paired specimens that underwent TCRbeta CDR3 sequencing. The roughly 15 patients were aged about 30 to 76 years, included about ten men and 5 women, and had TNM stage I to III disease. A total of some 130,000,000 productive TCRbeta reads were generated by sequencing, corresponding to an average of about 4.17 million reads per sample.

Receptors were amplified or captured by multiplex PCR. Reads for this sample came from an Illumina HiSeq 2500. TCRbeta libraries were built by three rounds of nested PCR using primers (Table S4), following protocols modified from ARM-PCR. Before sequencing, PCR products in the 200-500 bp range were cut out of the gel and cleaned up using the QIAquick gel extraction kit. As for the original processing: Trimmomatic was used to clean the reads, FLASH was used to merge the reads into complete CDR3 sequences, and MiTCR was used to assign the reads to V(D)J germline segments. Clonal diversity was calculated as the inverse Simpson's index using VDJtools. In-frame sequences without a premature stop codon were defined as productive reads. In-frame beta chains were kept once TCRdb had trimmed the public reads at Q25 with fastp and called clones with MiXCR. CDR3 protein duplicates are merged, each entry listing the most common genes and DNA. The V and J calls shown here were made by TCRdb, not taken from the authors' results. The sample table records approximately 76,000 distinct CDR3 sequences; around 65% of these occur just once. 10% to 15% of the sample belongs to the ten largest clones.

The research as a whole found: Peripheral blood was not sequenced, so blood TCRbeta repertoires were not examined in the lung cancer patients of the study. Only roughly 15 patients were in the cohort, and the authors stated that larger samples and more detailed clinical data are needed. Significantly higher TCR diversity (inverse Simpson) was observed in tumor tissue than in normal lung tissue (around 450 vs 150, P = 0.0075, Mann-Whitney U test). Neither the sequencing platform nor unique molecular identifiers are mentioned in the methods. The top 100 clones accounted for a significantly larger cumulative portion of the repertoire in normal lung than in tumor tissue. TCR diversity was significantly higher in younger patients, and higher tumor TCR diversity was associated with shorter overall and disease-free survival.

The CDR3 runs 14 amino acids, cysteine and phenylalanine included. Only the CDR3 portion is preserved as DNA: 42 bases, with reading frame beginning at the first base. CDR1 and CDR2 were assigned from the germline V gene as MDHEN and SYDVKM. This TCR derives from a woman aged 70-85 years with non-small cell lung cancer. The chain is assembled from TRBV28 and TRBJ2-3; no D gene can be assigned with confidence. Specimen: lung tumor tissue. The bases read TGTGACAGCAGCCTAGTCGACCTACCCGATACGCAGTATTTT. Translation gives CDSSLVDLPDTQYF.